This TCR beta chain emerged from a study of shared clonotypes between healthy human individuals. On the study more broadly: There were three CD4 naive, three CD4 memory, two CD8 naive and one CD8 memory plates per donor.

CD4+ cell separation produced CD45RA+ naive and CD45RA-negative memory subsets. The CDR3 runs 15 residues. V lost 0 bases to trimming and J lost 3 bases, with 10 bases between them. CDR1 and CDR2 (germline): SGHRS, YFSETQ. Profiled with immunoSEQ multiplex PCR; TCRdb holds only in-frame clones, not every one. The sample records around 1.4 million clones, 98% being singletons. Overall study findings and caveats: Measured sharing among donors was expected to vary with sequencing depth. Naive CD4 clonotypes overlapped across a few donors at roughly 5.1%.

Regarding this clone: Its antigen remains unidentified.

Sequenced sample: naive CD4+ T cells sorted from blood. Subset indicated: CD45RA+ positively selected. This TCR was recovered from a man aged 25 to 40 in good health. This chain connects TRBV5-1 to TRBJ2-1; possible D gene TRBD2, 6 bases. In DNA form, the CDR3 reads TGCGCCAGCAGCTTGGATGGCGGGGTCTACAATGAGCAGTTCTTC. Its translation: CASSLDGGVYNEQFF.